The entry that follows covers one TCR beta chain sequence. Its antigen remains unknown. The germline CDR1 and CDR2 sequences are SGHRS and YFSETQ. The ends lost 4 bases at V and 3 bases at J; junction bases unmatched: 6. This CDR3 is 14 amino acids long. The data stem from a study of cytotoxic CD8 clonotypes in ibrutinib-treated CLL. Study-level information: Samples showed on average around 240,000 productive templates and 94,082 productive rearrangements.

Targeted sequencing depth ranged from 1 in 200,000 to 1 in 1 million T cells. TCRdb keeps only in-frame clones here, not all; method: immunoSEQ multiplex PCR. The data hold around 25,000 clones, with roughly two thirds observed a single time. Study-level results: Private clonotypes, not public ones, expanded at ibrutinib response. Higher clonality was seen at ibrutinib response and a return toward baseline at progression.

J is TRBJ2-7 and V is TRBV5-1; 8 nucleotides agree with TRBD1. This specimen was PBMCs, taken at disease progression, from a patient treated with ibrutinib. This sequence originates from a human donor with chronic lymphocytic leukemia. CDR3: CASSLDRGHYEQYF. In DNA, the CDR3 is TGCGCCAGCAGCCTTGACAGGGGACACTACGAGCAGTACTTC.